The present entry profiles one T cell receptor beta chain with its context. Its cognate antigen is unknown. After autologous stem cell transplantation all patients relapsed, and prior brentuximab vedotin exposure differed between cohorts. This sample was taken from a study of PD-1 blockade in classical Hodgkin lymphoma. Trimming cost V 6 bases and J 3 bases; bases outside gene matches: 5. This CDR3 has 16 amino acids. Germline CDR1 SGHAT, CDR2 FQNNGV. General study findings and limits: Diminished baseline TCR diversity has been reported in newly diagnosed patients relative to healthy donors.

Profiling relied on immunoSEQ multiplex PCR, and the TCRdb table lists in-frame clones only, not all of them. The sample records fewer than 90,000 clones, about 93% being singletons. This specimen was peripheral blood mononuclear cells (PBMCs), taken at baseline. The sequence derives from a human donor with classical Hodgkin lymphoma. J is TRBJ2-3 and V is TRBV11-2, with 14 bases fitting TRBD2. The CDR3 region has the DNA TGTGCCAGCAGATGGAGGACTAGCGGGGGGACAGATACGCAGTATTTT. It encodes CASRWRTSGGTDTQYF.